A single sample gave rise to the 21 T cell receptor beta chains below, sequenced in a study of identical twins. TCRdb re-analysed the 5' RACE reads in MiXCR, keeping a single row per CDR3 protein. Found here are under 900,000 distinct CDR3 sequences, roughly an eighth of them singletons; the top ten hold around 1.5%. These same data were also listed under a study on yellow fever vaccine responses in identical twins.

The sample taken for sequencing was PBMCs. The source of these receptors is a woman in her late teens or twenties in good health.

The rearrangement uses TRBV5-1 and TRBJ1-1; D not resolved. The germline V gene has CDR1 SGHRS and CDR2 YFSETQ. V lost 4 bases and J 0 bases, leaving 13 bases between the germline ends. This CDR3 contains 15 residues. CDR3 amino acids: CASSPRFLMNTEAFF. The CDR3 DNA is TGCGCCAGCAGCCCCAGGTTTCTGATGAACACTGAAGCTTTCTTT. Full variable domain (outside the CDR3, taken from reference TRBV5-1 and TRBJ1-1): KAGVTQTPRYLIKTRGQQVTLSCSPISGHRSVSWYQQTPGQGLQFLFEYFSETQRNKGNFPGRFSGRQFSNSRSEMNVSTLELGDSALYLCASSPRFLMNTEAFFGQGTRLTVV.

This clonotype has only a few counts. V gene TRBV5-1 combines with J gene TRBJ2-7; TRBD1 or TRBD2 may be the D gene (6 bases each). V was trimmed by 4 bases and J by 3 bases, leaving 14 bases between them. Per germline, CDR1 SGHRS and CDR2 YFSETQ. The CDR3 is 14 residues long. The CDR3 region is CASSRGDGNYEQYV. CDR3 sequence (DNA): TGCGCCAGCAGCAGGGGGGACGGAAACTACGAGCAGTACGTC.

This clonotype was seen only a few times. The chain employs TRBV5-6 and TRBJ2-7; 8 positions agree with TRBD1. CDR1 is SGHDT and CDR2 is YYEEEE in the germline V gene. CDR3 size: 15 residues. V trimming: 3 bases; J trimming: 9 bases; junction bases outside the gene matches: 14. As DNA, the CDR3 is TGTGCCAGCAGCTCCGGGACAGGACACGGAGTCCGGCAGTACTTC. Protein sequence: CASSSGTGHGVRQYF.

This clonotype appeared a few times. The J gene is TRBJ2-1, the V gene TRBV10-3; tentatively, D is TRBD1 or TRBD2 (5 bases each). The CDR3 is 13 amino acids. Looked up from germline, CDR1 is ENHRY and CDR2 is SYGVKD. V was shortened by 4 bases and J by 4 bases, with 8 bases between the two germline ends. The CDR3 DNA reads TGTGCCATCAGTGGGGACGGTTACAATGAGCAGTTCTTC. Its protein is CAISGDGYNEQFF.

The chain couples TRBV12-3 or TRBV12-4 to TRBJ2-7, with D possibly matching TRBD1 (6 bases). There are 13 residues in the CDR3. The V end was cut by 6 bases, the J end by 4 bases, with 13 bases between. CDR3 coding DNA: TGTGCCAGCAGGGCCGCAGGGGCGTACGAGCAGTACTTC. This codes for CASRAAGAYEQYF.

The sample holds many counts of this clonotype. The V gene is TRBV2, the J gene TRBJ2-4, with D perhaps TRBD1 (5 bases). CDR3 length: 17 amino acids. CDR1 and CDR2 (germline): SNHLY, FYNNEI. Trimming took 3 bases from V and 3 from J, leaving 18 bases between them. The chain's CDR3 is CASSDYRQRTDKNIQYF. Written as DNA, the CDR3 is TGTGCCAGCAGTGACTACAGGCAACGAACGGACAAAAACATTCAGTACTTC.

This clonotype was counted only a few times. This chain links TRBV10-1 with TRBJ2-1, with TRBD2 matching over 13 bases. Germline V CDR1 and CDR2: WNHNN, SYGVQD (reference sequence). Germline trimming cut 0 bases from V and 5 bases from J; bases unmatched to any gene: 1. This CDR3 has 16 amino acids. In DNA form, the CDR3 reads TGCGCCAGCAGTGAGTCGGGACTAGCGGGAAACAATGAGCAGTTCTTC. As protein: CASSESGLAGNNEQFF.

This clonotype has ten or more counts. Written as DNA, the CDR3 is TGTGCCAGCAGTGAATCTGGGGAGACCCAGTACTTC. This codes for CASSESGETQYF. The genes are TRBV25-1 and TRBJ2-5; D gene unclear. The germline V gene has CDR1 MGHDK and CDR2 SYGVNS. This CDR3 has 12 amino acids. The germline V and J ends were trimmed by 1 base and 5 bases, with 5 bases remaining between them.

The chain is built from TRBV18 and TRBJ2-7; D is ambiguous. The germline V gene has CDR1 KGHSH and CDR2 LQKENI. The CDR3 loop spans 13 amino acids. The ends were cut back, 5 bases at V and 3 bases at J, with 11 bases in the middle. The CDR3 loop reads CASSIEADYEQYV. In nucleotides, the CDR3 is TGTGCCAGCTCAATTGAAGCAGACTACGAGCAGTACGTC.

The chain is built from TRBV27 and TRBJ2-1, with 8 bases aligning to TRBD2. Germline assignment: CDR1 MNHEY and CDR2 SMNVEV (reference sequence). V lost 7 bases, J lost 4 bases, and 9 bases stayed unmatched. The CDR3 sequence is 15 residues long. In DNA form, the CDR3 reads TGTGCCAGCACCAGAAGCGGGAGCGGATACAATGAGCAGTTCTTC. Protein product: CASTRSGSGYNEQFF.

This chain connects TRBV5-4 to TRBJ1-3; possibly TRBD1 for D (6 bases). V was pared by 4 bases and J by 0 bases, with 11 bases between. This CDR3 is 15 amino acids long. In germline, CDR1 is SGHNT, CDR2 YYREEE (reference sequence). The CDR3 loop is CASSGDRISGNTIYF. The CDR3 coding sequence is TGTGCCAGCAGCGGAGACAGGATCTCTGGAAACACCATATATTTT.

The V gene is TRBV7-2, the J gene TRBJ2-3, with 7 positions matching TRBD2. The ends lost 4 bases at V and 5 bases at J; junction bases unmatched: 12. The CDR3 totals 16 residues. Germline CDR1 SGHTA, CDR2 FQGNSA. The CDR3 DNA reads as TGTGCCAGCAGCTCTAGCGGCCTCGCTATCGGAGATACGCAGTATTTT. Translating it yields CASSSSGLAIGDTQYF.

This clonotype was found many times. V and J are TRBV6-1 and TRBJ1-1; D ambiguous. CDR3 size: 13 residues. Between the trimmed V and J ends, which lost 7 bases and 0 bases, there was a span of 9 bases. Looked up from germline, CDR1 is MNHNS and CDR2 is SASEGT. DNA of the CDR3: TGTGCCAGCACCAAAGGTTTGAACACTGAAGCTTTCTTT. Translating it yields CASTKGLNTEAFF.

This clonotype came up a few times. V usage is TRBV7-9 and J usage is TRBJ1-1; D ambiguous. Per germline, CDR1 SEHNR and CDR2 FQNEAQ (reference sequence). Trimming cost V 5 bases and J 5 bases, with 12 bases left between them. The CDR3 is 13 amino acids. CDR3 in amino acids: CASSLGWKTEAFF. The CDR3 region has the DNA TGTGCCAGCAGCCTCGGCTGGAAGACTGAAGCTTTCTTT.

This clonotype has more than one count but fewer than ten. V usage is TRBV4-2 and J usage is TRBJ1-2, with 8 nucleotides matching TRBD1. The CDR3 runs to 15 residues. In germline, CDR1 is LGHNA, CDR2 YNFKEQ. V trimming: 1 base; J trimming: 5 bases; junction bases outside the gene matches: 6. The CDR3 spells CASSQAATGGYGYTF. CDR3 sequence (DNA): TGTGCCAGCAGCCAAGCCGCCACAGGGGGATATGGCTACACCTTC.

In this sample, this clonotype turned up a few times. This rearrangement joins TRBV20-1 to TRBJ1-5; weak D call: TRBD1 (6 bases). CDR1 is DFQATT and CDR2 is SNEGSKA in the germline V gene (reference sequence). The CDR3 runs 14 residues. Trimming pared 3 bases from V and 3 bases from J, leaving 12 bases between. As DNA, the CDR3 is TGCAGTGCTAGCCGCGGGGGCGCCAATCAGCCCCAGCATTTT. As protein: CSASRGGANQPQHF.

This clonotype was seen a few times. V is TRBV7-9 and J is TRBJ2-5; the D gene could be TRBD1 or TRBD2 (5 bases each). Germline CDR1 reads SEHNR; CDR2 reads FQNEAQ (reference sequence). V lost 6 bases to trimming and J lost 5 bases, with 13 bases between them. The CDR3 is 13 amino acids. CDR3 protein: CASRATGRETQYF. CDR3 DNA sequence: TGTGCCAGCAGAGCGACGGGACGGGAGACCCAGTACTTC.

In its sample, this clonotype was seen a few times. This CDR3 is CASSPNGVTAEAFF. CDR3 in DNA: TGTGCCAGCTCACCAAACGGAGTCACCGCTGAAGCTTTCTTT. The gene calls are TRBV18 and TRBJ1-1; no clear D. Trimming stripped 2 bases from V and 6 bases from J, with 13 bases between. The CDR3 runs to 14 residues. Germline lookup yields CDR1 KGHSH and CDR2 LQKENI.

This clonotype appeared many times. The CDR3 sequence is CSARDSGRRNTGELFF. The CDR3 nucleotides read TGCAGTGCTAGAGATTCCGGAAGGCGGAACACCGGGGAGCTGTTTTTT. This rearrangement joins TRBV20-1 to TRBJ2-2; unclear D gene. From germline, CDR1 is DFQATT and CDR2 SNEGSKA (reference sequence). CDR3 length: 16 amino acids. Trimming left V 0 bases short and J 1 base short, with 12 bases between.

This sequence joins TRBV3-1 and TRBJ1-4; the D is unclear. The CDR3 covers 16 residues. V was shortened by 0 bases and J by 1 base, with 9 bases between the two germline ends. CDR1 and CDR2 (germline): LGHDT, YNNKEL (reference sequence). CDR3 bases: TGTGCCAGCAGCCAAGATGGTGCAGGAACTAATGAAAAACTGTTTTTT. This encodes CASSQDGAGTNEKLFF. Looking up the rest from reference TRBV3-1 and TRBJ1-4 gives the full variable domain: DTAVSQTPKYLVTQMGNDKSIKCEQNLGHDTMYWYKQDSKKFLKIMFSYNNKELIINETVPNRFSPKSPDKAHLNLHINSLELGDSAVYFCASSQDGAGTNEKLFFGSGTQLSVL.

This clonotype was detected a few times. This rearrangement joins TRBV3-1 to TRBJ2-5, with a tentative D call TRBD1 (6 bases). V lost 4 bases, J lost 3 bases, and 9 bases lay in between. The germline gives CDR1 LGHDT, CDR2 YNNKEL (reference sequence). The CDR3 totals 13 residues. In nucleotides, the CDR3 is TGTGCCAGCAGCCCCCAGGGGAAAGAGACCCAGTACTTC. Encoded protein: CASSPQGKETQYF.